The sequence of this T cell receptor (beta chain) was determined in a study of OX40 agonist ivuxolimab in advanced cancers. Study in general: In this cohort, patients received ivuxolimab, an agonistic anti-OX40 (CD134) antibody.

Germline V gives CDR1 LNHDA, CDR2 SQIVND (reference sequence). The CDR3 sequence is 16 residues long. The germline V and J ends were trimmed by 5 bases and 1 base, with 15 bases remaining between them. General observations from the study: Mean expanded clone counts were higher in CD8+ than CD4+ T cells. Dose levels from 0.1 to 3.0 mg/kg saw CD4+ and CD8+ blood T cells expand clonally by week 6.

The protocol was immunoSEQ multiplex PCR, while the TCRdb copy is restricted to in-frame clones and leaves out a portion. The sample records about 54,000 clones, 84% being singletons. A word on this clone: Its specificity is unknown.

The chain joins TRBV19 to TRBJ1-5; a weak D match, TRBD1 (5 bases). This receptor was identified in an adult with an advanced solid tumor such as melanoma, head and neck, liver or kidney cancer. The material sequenced was CD4+ or CD8+ T cells sorted from blood, taken in a trial of the OX40 agonist ivuxolimab. This CDR3 reads CASSPEGGASNQPQHF. In DNA, the CDR3 is TGTGCCAGTAGTCCCGAGGGAGGGGCCAGCAATCAGCCCCAGCATTTT.